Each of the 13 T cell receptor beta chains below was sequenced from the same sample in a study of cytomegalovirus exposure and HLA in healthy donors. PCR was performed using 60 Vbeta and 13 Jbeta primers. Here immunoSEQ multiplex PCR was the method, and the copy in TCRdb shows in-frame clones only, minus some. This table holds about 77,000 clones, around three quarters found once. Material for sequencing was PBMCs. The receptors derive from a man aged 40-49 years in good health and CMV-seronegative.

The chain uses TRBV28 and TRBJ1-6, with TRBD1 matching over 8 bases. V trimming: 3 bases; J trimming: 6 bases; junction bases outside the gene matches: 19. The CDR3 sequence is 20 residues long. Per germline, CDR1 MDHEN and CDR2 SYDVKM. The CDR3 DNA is TGTGCCAGCAGTTTCTCCCCCCGGAGCGGGACAGGCGAATCTAATTCACCCCTCCACTTT. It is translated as CASSFSPRSGTGESNSPLHF.

CDR3 protein: CASSPTGSGNTIYF. DNA of the CDR3: TGCGCCAGCAGCCCAACGGGCTCTGGAAACACCATATATTTT. This sequence joins TRBV5-1 and TRBJ1-3; the D is unclear. The CDR3 is 14 residues long. Germline V gives CDR1 SGHRS, CDR2 YFSETQ. V was cut by 4 bases and J by 0 bases, with 8 bases left in between.

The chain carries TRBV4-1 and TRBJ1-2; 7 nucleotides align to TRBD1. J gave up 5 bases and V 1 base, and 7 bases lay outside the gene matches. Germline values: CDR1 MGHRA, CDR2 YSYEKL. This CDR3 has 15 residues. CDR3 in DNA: TGCGCCAGCAGCCAAGGATGGGGACAGTCATATGGCTACACCTTC. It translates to CASSQGWGQSYGYTF.

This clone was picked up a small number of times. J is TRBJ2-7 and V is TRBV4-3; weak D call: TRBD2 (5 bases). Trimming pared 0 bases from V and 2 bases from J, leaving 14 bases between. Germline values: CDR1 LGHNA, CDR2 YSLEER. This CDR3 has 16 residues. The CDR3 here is CASSQDLAPSPYEQYF. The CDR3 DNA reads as TGCGCCAGCAGCCAAGATCTAGCCCCCAGCCCCTACGAGCAGTACTTC.

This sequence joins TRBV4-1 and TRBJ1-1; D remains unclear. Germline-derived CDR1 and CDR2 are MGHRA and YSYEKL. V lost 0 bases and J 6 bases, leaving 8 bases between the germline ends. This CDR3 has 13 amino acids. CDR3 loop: CASSQEGSPEAFF. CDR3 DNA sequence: TGCGCCAGCAGCCAAGAGGGCAGCCCTGAAGCTTTCTTT.

The CDR3 sequence is CARRTGGYGYTF. The CDR3 DNA reads as TGTGCCAGGAGGACAGGGGGCTATGGCTACACCTTC. The rearrangement uses TRBV6-4 and TRBJ1-2; 10 bases line up with TRBD1. The CDR3 is made up of 12 amino acids. Looked up from germline, CDR1 is MRHNA and CDR2 is SNTAGT. After removal of 9 bases from V and 4 bases from J, the junction contained 2 bases not matched to a gene.

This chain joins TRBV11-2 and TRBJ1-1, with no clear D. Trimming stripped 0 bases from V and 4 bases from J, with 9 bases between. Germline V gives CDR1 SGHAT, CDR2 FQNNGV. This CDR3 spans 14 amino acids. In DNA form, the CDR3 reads TGTGCCAGCAGCTTAGACGGGGAGGGCACTGAAGCTTTCTTT. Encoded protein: CASSLDGEGTEAFF.

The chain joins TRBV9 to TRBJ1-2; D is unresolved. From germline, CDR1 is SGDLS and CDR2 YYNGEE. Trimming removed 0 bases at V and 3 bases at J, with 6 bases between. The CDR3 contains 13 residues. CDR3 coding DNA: TGTGCCAGCAGCGTAGAAAGCGACTATGGCTACACCTTC. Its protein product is CASSVESDYGYTF. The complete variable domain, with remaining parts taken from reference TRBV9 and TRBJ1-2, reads DSGVTQTPKHLITATGQRVTLRCSPRSGDLSVYWYQQSLDQGLQFLIQYYNGEERAKGNILERFSAQQFPDLHSELNLSSLELGDSALYFCASSVESDYGYTFGSGTRLTVV.

In DNA form, the CDR3 reads TGCGCCAGCAGAACGACAGGCGCCTACGAGCAGTACTTC. This codes for CASRTTGAYEQYF. This sequence joins TRBV10-2 and TRBJ2-7; possible D gene TRBD1, 6 bases. The ends were cut back, 6 bases at V and 2 bases at J, with 11 bases in the middle. Germline V gives CDR1 WSHSY, CDR2 SAAADI. The CDR3 spans 13 residues.

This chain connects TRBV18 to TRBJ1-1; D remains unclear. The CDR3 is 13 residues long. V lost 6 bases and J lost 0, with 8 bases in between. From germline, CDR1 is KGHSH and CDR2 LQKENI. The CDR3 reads CASSDGVNTEAFF. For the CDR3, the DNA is TGTGCCAGCTCCGACGGGGTGAACACTGAAGCTTTCTTT.

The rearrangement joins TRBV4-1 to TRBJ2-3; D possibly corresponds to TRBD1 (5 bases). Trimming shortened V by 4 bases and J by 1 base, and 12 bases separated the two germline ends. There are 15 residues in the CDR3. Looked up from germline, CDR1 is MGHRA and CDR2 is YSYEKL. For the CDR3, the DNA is TGCGCCAGCAGCCGCTCAGGGTCGGGCACAGATACGCAGTATTTT. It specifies CASSRSGSGTDTQYF.

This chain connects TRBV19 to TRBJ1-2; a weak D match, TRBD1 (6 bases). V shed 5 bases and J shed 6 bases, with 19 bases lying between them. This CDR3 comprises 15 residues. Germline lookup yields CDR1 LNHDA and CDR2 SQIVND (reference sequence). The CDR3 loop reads CASSVSGTTPNGYTF. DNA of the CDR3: TGTGCCAGTAGTGTCTCCGGGACAACTCCAAATGGCTACACCTTC.

This CDR3 is CASRRGTEESGYTF. The CDR3 coding sequence is TGTGCCAGCAGACGCGGGACGGAGGAGAGTGGCTACACCTTC. The chain uses TRBV2 and TRBJ1-2; the D gene is possibly TRBD1 (5 bases). Germline CDR1 and CDR2: SNHLY and FYNNEI. The CDR3 totals 14 residues. Between the trimmed V and J ends, which lost 6 bases and 7 bases, there was a span of 18 bases.